Detailed here is one T cell receptor (beta chain). The antigen is undetermined. These data originate in a study of T cell responses to AZD1222 COVID-19 vaccine. Trimming pared 5 bases from V and 5 bases from J, leaving 9 bases between. The CDR3 is 12 residues long. Germline values: CDR1 SEHNR, CDR2 FQNEAQ (reference sequence). The study's findings and limits: Along spike, vaccine-associated CD4 TCRs were found throughout, with dominance at 160-218 and 743-854. Donors, mostly white British, included more females; clonal diversity was possibly underestimated. Increased Spike-specific TCR breadth and depth were observed after two AZD1222 doses. Repertoire sampling was restricted to post-peak T cell response timepoints.

Using immunoSEQ multiplex PCR, the repertoire was profiled, and TCRdb retains in-frame clones only, with some absent. The repertoire holds about 200,000 clones, with 88% as singletons. This receptor was taken from an adult in good health. The chain has TRBV7-9 and TRBJ2-5; the D gene is possibly TRBD2 (6 bases). The sequences come from peripheral blood, collected on day 0 of AZD1222 vaccination. The CDR3 DNA follows: TGTGCCAGCAGCAGGGCGGGGGAGACCCAGTACTTC. This translates into CASSRAGETQYF.